Following are 14 T cell receptor beta chains from one sample sequenced in a study of T cell responses to AZD1222 COVID-19 vaccine. TCRdb keeps only in-frame clones here, not all; method: immunoSEQ multiplex PCR. This sample yields approximately 93,000 clones, of which about 92% are seen a single time; about 5% belongs to the top ten. The sequenced sample was peripheral blood, obtained 28 days after the second AZD1222 dose. The receptors here all came from an adult who received the AZD1222 COVID-19 vaccine.

This clone was found a few times. The CDR3 region is CASSEVVMRQPQHF. CDR3 coding DNA: TGTGCCAGCAGTGAAGTGGTTATGCGTCAGCCCCAGCATTTT. The chain combines TRBV2 with TRBJ1-5; D gene ambiguous. The germline CDR1 and CDR2 sequences are SNHLY and FYNNEI. V shed 1 base and J shed 6 bases, with 10 bases lying between them. CDR3 length: 14 amino acids.

This chain connects TRBV5-4 to TRBJ1-2, with D maybe TRBD1 (5 bases). In germline, CDR1 is SGHNT, CDR2 YYREEE (reference sequence). This CDR3 is 14 amino acids long. The germline V and J ends were trimmed by 0 bases and 4 bases, with 10 bases remaining between them. CDR3 loop: CASSLEGTGYGYTF. In DNA, the CDR3 is TGTGCCAGCAGCTTGGAGGGGACTGGCTATGGCTACACCTTC.

This clone appeared a few times. The chain couples TRBV4-1 to TRBJ1-2, with a possible D match to TRBD1 (6 bases). The CDR3 is made up of 17 amino acids. V was trimmed by 4 bases and J by 5 bases, leaving 23 bases between them. Germline assignment: CDR1 MGHRA and CDR2 YSYEKL. CDR3 loop: CASSPDLSTGNFYGYTF. CDR3 nucleotide sequence: TGCGCCAGCAGCCCCGATCTTTCAACAGGGAATTTTTATGGCTACACCTTC.

V gene TRBV18 combines with J gene TRBJ2-7; no clear D gene. CDR1 is KGHSH and CDR2 is LQKENI in the germline V gene. Trimming cost V 1 base and J 5 bases, with 9 bases left between them. The CDR3 extends over 13 amino acids. The CDR3 here is CASSPRRLDEQYV. The CDR3 nucleotides read TGTGCCAGCTCACCACGACGTCTAGACGAGCAGTACGTC.

This chain joins TRBV18 and TRBJ1-5; D might be TRBD1 (5 bases). CDR1 KGHSH and CDR2 LQKENI come from the germline V gene. This CDR3 comprises 14 residues. V was trimmed by 2 bases and J by 7 bases, leaving 12 bases between them. The CDR3 region is CASSPSLGRQPQHF. The CDR3 coding sequence is TGTGCCAGCTCACCAAGTCTGGGACGCCAGCCCCAGCATTTT.

The chain joins TRBV24-1 to TRBJ1-1; D might be TRBD1 (5 bases). The ends were cut back, 7 bases at V and 0 bases at J, with 14 bases in the middle. Looked up from germline, CDR1 is KGHDR and CDR2 is SFDVKD. This CDR3 is built from 15 residues. DNA for the CDR3: TGTGCCACCAGACATGGACACAAGATGAACACTGAAGCTTTCTTT. Protein product: CATRHGHKMNTEAFF.

The chain has TRBV4-2 and TRBJ1-6; unclear D gene. The V and J ends lost 6 bases and 7 bases respectively, with 10 bases between them. This CDR3 region has 13 residues. Germline V gene sequence: CDR1 LGHNA, CDR2 YNFKEQ. CDR3: CASRTLANSPLHF. CDR3 DNA: TGTGCCAGCAGGACCTTGGCGAATTCACCCCTCCACTTT.

This chain joins TRBV13 and TRBJ1-2, with D maybe TRBD1 (5 bases). With 0 bases removed from V and 4 bases from J, the gap between germline ends came to 9 bases. The CDR3 is 14 amino acids. In germline, CDR1 is PRHDT, CDR2 FYEKMQ (reference sequence). The CDR3 DNA sequence: TGTGCCAGCAGCTTAGGCGGGGGGAGCTATGGCTACACCTTC. Amino acids: CASSLGGGSYGYTF.

CDR3 region: CASSPPSRGGNEQFF. The CDR3 DNA follows: TGTGCCAGCTCACCACCGTCGCGGGGGGGCAATGAGCAGTTCTTC. The J gene is TRBJ2-1, the V gene TRBV18; 9 bases are a match to TRBD2. The V gene's germline CDR1 is KGHSH and CDR2 LQKENI. This CDR3 region has 15 residues. J was trimmed by 6 bases and V by 0 bases; bases with no gene match: 3.

The V call is TRBV5-4, the J call TRBJ2-5; 11 bases agree with TRBD2. The CDR3 has 15 amino acids. Germline CDR1 and CDR2: SGHNT and YYREEE (reference sequence). J was trimmed by 2 bases and V by 4 bases; bases with no gene match: 4. The CDR3 loop reads CASSQIAGGQETQYF. DNA for the CDR3: TGTGCCAGCAGCCAAATAGCGGGGGGGCAAGAGACCCAGTACTTC.

The rearrangement joins TRBV6-5 to TRBJ2-1; 10 nucleotides align to TRBD2. V lost 5 bases, J lost 4 bases, and 2 bases stayed unmatched. The germline V gene has CDR1 MNHEY and CDR2 SVGAGI. This CDR3 contains 14 residues. CDR3 protein: CASSTSGVYNEQFF. Written as DNA, the CDR3 is TGTGCCAGCAGTACTAGCGGGGTTTACAATGAGCAGTTCTTC.

The table lists this clone with a count of one. V is TRBV19 and J is TRBJ1-1, with D unresolved. The germline CDR1 and CDR2 sequences are LNHDA and SQIVND (reference sequence). V lost 1 base and J lost 0, with 6 bases in between. The CDR3 is 14 amino acids. CDR3 amino acids: CASSIGVLNTEAFF. DNA for the CDR3: TGTGCCAGTAGTATAGGAGTTCTGAACACTGAAGCTTTCTTT.

The rearrangement uses TRBV9 and TRBJ1-1; the match to TRBD1 covers 8 bases. V was clipped by 4 bases and J by 1 base; unmatched bases: 12. This CDR3 is built from 17 residues. Germline V lookup: CDR1 SGDLS, CDR2 YYNGEE. CDR3 sequence reads: CASSLGQGVGGNTEAFF. As DNA, the CDR3 is TGTGCCAGCAGCCTCGGACAGGGCGTGGGAGGGAACACTGAAGCTTTCTTT.

The chain recombines TRBV6-2 or TRBV6-3 with TRBJ2-1; D may be TRBD1 or TRBD2 (5 bases each). The CDR3 is 12 amino acids. Between the trimmed V and J ends, which lost 0 bases and 9 bases, there was a span of 6 bases. Per the germline V gene, CDR1 is MNHEY and CDR2 is SVGEGT. CDR3: CASSYSRGEQFF. CDR3 in DNA: TGTGCCAGCAGTTACTCGAGGGGTGAGCAGTTCTTC.